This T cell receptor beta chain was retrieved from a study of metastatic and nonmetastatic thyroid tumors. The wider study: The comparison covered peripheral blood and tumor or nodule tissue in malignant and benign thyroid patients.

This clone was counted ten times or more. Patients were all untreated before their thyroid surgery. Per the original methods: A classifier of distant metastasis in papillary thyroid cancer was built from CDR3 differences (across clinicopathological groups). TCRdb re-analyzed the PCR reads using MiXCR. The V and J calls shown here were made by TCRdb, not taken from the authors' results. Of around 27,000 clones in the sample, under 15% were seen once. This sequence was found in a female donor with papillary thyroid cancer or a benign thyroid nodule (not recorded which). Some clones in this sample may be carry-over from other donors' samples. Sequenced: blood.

DNA for the CDR3: TGTGCCAGCAGCCCAGACAGCGACCCTTCTATAGGCTACACCTTC. Its translation: CASSPDSDPSIGYTF. The J gene is TRBJ1-2, the V gene TRBV28, with TRBD1 as a possible D gene (5 bases). CDR1 MDHEN and CDR2 SYDVKM come from the germline V gene. The V gene lost 6 bases and the J gene lost 8 bases, with 22 bases spanning the gap. The CDR3 length is 15 residues.